This T cell receptor (beta chain) was sequenced for a study of Graves' ophthalmopathy and Graves' hyperthyroidism. Regarding the study as a whole: Sensitivity reached 60% to 71% and specificity 72.22% when the model predicted ophthalmopathy progression. A 13-signature model separated ophthalmopathy from stable hyperthyroidism, reaching about 88% sensitivity and approximately 81% specificity cross-validated. The majority of expanded thyroid clonotypes above 0.001 frequency also occurred in blood.

Comments on this clonotype: No antigen is known for it.

Clinicians made diagnoses from clinical symptoms, serum thyroxine, TRAb, thyroid ultrasound and orbital computed tomography. This CDR3 spans 14 amino acids. V lost 3 bases to trimming and J lost 2 bases, with 11 bases between them. CDR3 regions of TCR beta were amplified from RNA transcripts. Investigators did first-round RT-PCR with HTBI primers, then second-round multiplex PCR. TCRdb recomputed calls from the multiplex PCR reads with MiXCR, one row per CDR3 protein. The data contain 900,000 to 1,200,000 distinct CDR3 sequences, about two fifths of them singletons. This sequence was found in an adult man with Graves' hyperthyroidism. The chain recombines TRBV12-3 or TRBV12-4 with TRBJ2-7; no definite D call. Sequenced material: peripheral blood or thyroid tissue (not recorded which). CDR3 sequence: CASSFETTAYEQYF. The CDR3 nucleotides read TGTGCCAGCAGTTTCGAAACTACAGCCTACGAGCAGTACTTC.